Sequencing of this T cell receptor (beta chain) was carried out in a study of blood T cells in healthy people across ages. Broader study findings: The study lacked donor CMV status, which possibly confounded expanded clonotype changes. Diversity of TCR beta per million T cells declined in a roughly linear way with age.

Notes on this clonotype: Antigen: not known.

The V gene's germline CDR1 is SEHNR and CDR2 FQNEAQ (reference sequence). The CDR3 sequence is 14 residues long. Combining a sample-barcoded 5' primer with a J-beta primer mix, a second PCR ran for 7 to 11 cycles. MiXCR, run by TCRdb on the 5' RACE reads, gives a single entry per CDR3 protein. This sample has hundreds of thousands of distinct CDR3 sequences, with 56% found just once. The chain uses TRBV7-9 and TRBJ2-1, with 7 bases identical to TRBD1. The closer fit of TRBJ2-7 to the DNA end suggests the J call may be wrong. Source material: blood. The TCR sequence derives from a man aged 40-50 years in good health. The CDR3 nucleotides read TGTGCCAGCAGCTTTAGGGGGCGTCGCTACGAGCAGTACTTC. Protein sequence: CASSFRGRRYEQYF.